The rows below give T cell receptor beta chains drawn from one sample of a study of CD8 T cells in ankylosing spondylitis. TCRdb reanalysed the 5' RACE reads using MiXCR and keeps one entry per CDR3 protein. The sample contains roughly 450,000 distinct CDR3 sequences, roughly a quarter of which appear only once. Sequenced material: blood, either unsorted or a sorted T cell fraction (not recorded which). The receptors originated from a male donor with ankylosing spondylitis. The CDR3 runs from the conserved cysteine through the conserved F or W. Fields, in order: V gene, clone size, J gene, D gene, CDR3 DNA, CDR3 protein. The D gene is left open where the match is weak. Size is omitted from some rows. Given values are once, few, many or a class for expanded clones.

TRBV7-9	few	TRBJ1-1	NA	TGTGCCAGCAGCTTAGCCGACAGGATGAACACTGAAGCTTTCTTT	CASSLADRMNTEAFF
TRBV12-3/TRBV12-4	few	TRBJ2-3	NA	TGTGCCAGCAGTCCCCCTGGGCAGGGACGTAACTCGCAGTATTTT	CASSPPGQGRNSQYF
TRBV7-9	NA	TRBJ2-1	NA	TGTGCCAGCTCCCGGGACGGGGAGCAGTTCTTC	CASSRDGEQFF
TRBV6-4	NA	TRBJ2-1	TRBD2	TGTGCCAGCACTCCCGGGAGCGGGGCGAGAAATGAGCAGTTCTTC	CASTPGSGARNEQFF
TRBV20-1	few	TRBJ2-4	TRBD1	TGCAGTGCTAGGACAGGGATGCAGACAAAAAACATTCAGTACTTC	CSARTGMQTKNIQYF
TRBV5-1	few	TRBJ2-1	TRBD2	TGCGCCAGCAGCTCGGGACTAGCGGGTTGGGAGCAGTTCTTC	CASSSGLAGWEQFF
TRBV7-9	NA	TRBJ2-3	TRBD2	TGTGCCAGCAGCAAGGGACTAGCGGGAGCTAGCACAGATACGCAGTATTTT	CASSKGLAGASTDTQYF
TRBV30	few	TRBJ1-1	NA	TGTGCCTGGAAGGAGGGGAAAGCTTTCTTT	CAWKEGKAFF
TRBV20-1	NA	TRBJ2-1	TRBD1	TGCAGTGCTAGGGACAGGCGGGCCCCGACTGAGCAGTTCTTC	CSARDRRAPTEQFF
TRBV3-1	NA	TRBJ2-5	NA	TGTGCCAGCAGCCAAGATCTGAGTTCCCTAGGAGAGACCCAGTACTTC	CASSQDLSSLGETQYF
TRBV25-1	NA	TRBJ1-4	NA	TGTGCCAGCAGCCTCAGGGAATTCGGCAATGAAAAACTGTTTTTT	CASSLREFGNEKLFF
TRBV19	NA	TRBJ1-1	NA	TGTGCCAGTAGCCTCCGGGTCGAGAACACTGAAGCTTTCTTT	CASSLRVENTEAFF
TRBV5-1	NA	TRBJ2-3	NA	TGCGCCAGCAGCGTCCGGGACGGAAGCACAGATACGCAGTATTTT	CASSVRDGSTDTQYF
TRBV12-3/TRBV12-4	few	TRBJ2-5	NA	TGTGCCAGCTCCCCATCGGGGCAGGGTTCGAGAGAGACCCAGTACTTC	CASSPSGQGSRETQYF
TRBV10-3	NA	TRBJ2-7	NA	TGTGCCAGTGGACAGACTTACGAGCAGTACTTC	CASGQTYEQYF
TRBV5-1	many	TRBJ1-2	NA	TGCGCCAGCAGCGGACAGTTGGGGAGCTACACCTTC	CASSGQLGSYTF
TRBV12-3/TRBV12-4	few	TRBJ2-2	NA	TGTGCCAGCAGTTTACGGCCGGGGGACACCGGGGAGCTGTTTTTT	CASSLRPGDTGELFF
TRBV29-1	many	TRBJ2-2	TRBD1	TGCAGCGTTCCTAAAGGACAGGGGGCCTCGTATGAGCTGTTTTTT	CSVPKGQGASYELFF
TRBV5-1	NA	TRBJ2-7	TRBD2	TGCGCCAGCAGCCCAACGGGGACTACGGACGAGCAGTACTTC	CASSPTGTTDEQYF
TRBV12-3/TRBV12-4	NA	TRBJ1-6	NA	TGTGCCAGCAAGGGGATTCGGGGGGCCGGTAATTCACCCCTCCACTTT	CASKGIRGAGNSPLHF
TRBV9	NA	TRBJ2-7	TRBD1	TGTGCCAGCAGCCCCCAAGGGACAGGGGGGTACGAGCAGTACTTC	CASSPQGTGGYEQYF
TRBV20-1	NA	TRBJ2-2	NA	TGCAGTGCTAGAGATGGGGTCAGGGGGAACACCGGGGAGCTGTTTTTT	CSARDGVRGNTGELFF